This T cell receptor (beta chain) was retrieved from a study of CD8 T cells in Susac syndrome. Per germline, CDR1 LGHNA and CDR2 YNFKEQ. The junction had 6 bases not matched to a gene; V was cut back by 4 bases and J by 2 bases. The CDR3 has 16 amino acids. Reverse transcription used about 0.45 to 1 ug RNA and random hexamers. TCRdb called the immunoSEQ multiplex PCR reads again in MiXCR, with one record for every CDR3 protein. In the table there are tens of thousands of distinct CDR3 sequences, 93% of which are singletons. Sequences were obtained from CD4+ T cells from PBMCs. The receptor was derived from a human donor with Susac syndrome. V and J are TRBV4-2 and TRBJ1-3; TRBD1 agrees at 9 bases. The chain's CDR3 is CASSPIGTGPGNTIYF. The CDR3 DNA reads as TGTGCCAGCAGCCCGATCGGGACAGGGCCTGGAAACACCATATATTTT.